The 10 T cell receptor beta chains in this list originate from one sample, sequenced in a study of T cell repertoires in aging, cancer and after chemotherapy. Multiplex touch-down PCR with TRB-A/B primers amplified rearranged V-D-J TRB sequences. MiXCR, applied by TCRdb to the multiplex PCR reads, yields one record per CDR3 protein. Of approximately 1,500 distinct CDR3 sequences in the sample, approximately 23% were seen once. Amplification of TCR beta used genomic DNA extracted from peripheral blood. The sequenced sample was blood. These receptor sequences come from a human donor with a solid tumor.

This clonotype is labeled medium-sized. V is TRBV5-5 and J is TRBJ1-3; weak D call: TRBD1 (5 bases). This CDR3 region has 17 residues. Germline loops: CDR1 SGHKS, CDR2 YYEKEE (reference sequence). V was cut by 5 bases and J by 3 bases, with 21 bases left in between. The CDR3: CASRLAQGGAVGNTIYF. As DNA, the CDR3 is TGTGCCAGCAGGCTAGCCCAGGGCGGCGCGGTTGGAAACACCATATATTTT.

The rearrangement uses TRBV5-1 and TRBJ2-1; D is ambiguous. Germline V gene data show CDR1 as SGHRS and CDR2 as YFSETQ. The CDR3 runs 13 residues. V lost 1 base to trimming and J lost 5 bases, with 7 bases between them. The CDR3 DNA sequence: TGCGCCAGCAGCTTGAACCCTGACAATGAGCAGTTCTTC. Protein sequence: CASSLNPDNEQFF.

This clonotype came up a few times. This chain joins TRBV5-1 and TRBJ2-5; 13 bases line up with TRBD2. Per the germline V gene, CDR1 is SGHRS and CDR2 is YFSETQ. The V gene end was trimmed by 5 bases and the J gene end by 5 bases; junction bases not matched to a gene: 3. The CDR3 has 14 residues. CDR3 protein: CASRTSGRAETQYF. The CDR3 DNA is TGCGCCAGCAGAACTAGCGGGAGGGCGGAGACCCAGTACTTC.

Relative to its sample, this clonotype is medium-sized. J is TRBJ2-3 and V is TRBV11-2, with a weak D call TRBD2 (7 bases). V lost 2 bases and J lost 5, with 20 bases in between. Germline V lookup: CDR1 SGHAT, CDR2 FQNNGV. The CDR3 is made up of 17 amino acids. CDR3 in DNA: TGTGCCAGCAGCTTATTAGTAGGGCAGGGGAGGGTAGATACGCAGTATTTT. Protein: CASSLLVGQGRVDTQYF.

This clonotype was counted a few times. The chain couples TRBV2 to TRBJ2-5; 16 nucleotides line up with TRBD2. From germline, CDR1 is SNHLY and CDR2 FYNNEI. Trimming took 5 bases from V and 2 from J; bases not matched to a gene: 2. CDR3 length: 16 residues. The CDR3: CASSTGLAGGQETQYF. The CDR3 nucleotides are TGTGCCAGCAGTACGGGACTAGCGGGGGGGCAAGAGACCCAGTACTTC.

This clonotype showed up just a few times. The V call is TRBV24-1, the J call TRBJ1-2, with TRBD1 as a possible D gene (5 bases). Trimming cost V 11 bases and J 2 bases, with 26 bases left between them. Germline CDR1 and CDR2: KGHDR and SFDVKD. This CDR3 comprises 17 residues. The CDR3 DNA reads TGTGCCATTCAACCCCACCCACGTGGGGCGGTGAACTATGGCTACACCTTC. Translating it yields CAIQPHPRGAVNYGYTF.

In this sample, this clonotype is medium-sized (0.01 to 0.1%). The chain recombines TRBV12-3 or TRBV12-4 with TRBJ1-1, with D tentatively TRBD1 (5 bases). The V gene lost 5 bases and the J gene lost 1 base, with 14 bases spanning the gap. The CDR3 has 15 amino acids. CDR3 sequence: CASSPLQAPNTEAFF. As DNA, the CDR3 is TGTGCCAGCAGTCCGTTACAGGCCCCGAACACTGAAGCTTTCTTT.

This clonotype is medium-sized within its sample. This sequence joins TRBV6-1 and TRBJ2-7, with D tentatively TRBD2 (6 bases). The CDR3 is 14 amino acids. With 6 bases removed from V and 2 bases from J, the gap between germline ends came to 14 bases. The germline gives CDR1 MNHNS, CDR2 SASEGT. The CDR3 region is CASRRREVPYEQYF. Written as DNA, the CDR3 is TGTGCCAGCAGGAGGAGGGAGGTTCCCTACGAGCAGTACTTC.

By frequency in the sample, this clonotype is medium-sized (0.01 to 0.1%). The chain employs TRBV7-9 and TRBJ1-2; 9 nucleotides agree with TRBD1. CDR1 SEHNR and CDR2 FQNEAQ come from the germline V gene (reference sequence). With 5 bases clipped from V and 6 bases from J, the junction kept 4 bases outside the gene matches. The CDR3 contains 13 residues. As DNA, the CDR3 is TGTGCCAGCAGCGATGGGGACAGGGATGGCTACACCTTC. Encoded protein: CASSDGDRDGYTF. The full variable domain, in which reference TRBV7-9 and TRBJ1-2 provide the parts outside the CDR3, is DTGVSQNPRHKITKRGQNVTFRCDPISEHNRLYWYRQTLGQGPEFLTYFQNEAQLEKSRLLSDRFSAERPKGSFSTLEIQRTEQGDSAMYLCASSDGDRDGYTFGSGTRLTVV.

This clonotype qualifies as large. The chain is built from TRBV5-5 and TRBJ2-1; 7 bases line up with TRBD2. The CDR3 has 17 amino acids. Trimming at V came to 3 bases and at J to 3 bases, leaving 12 bases not matched to a gene. Germline V gene data show CDR1 as SGHKS and CDR2 as YYEKEE (reference sequence). DNA for the CDR3: TGTGCCAGCAGCTGGAGACTAGCCGGTCGGGGCTACAATGAGCAGTTCTTC. Translation: CASSWRLAGRGYNEQFF.